The rows below give T cell receptor beta chains drawn from one sample of a study of regulatory T cells. The protocol was immunoSEQ multiplex PCR, while the TCRdb copy is restricted to in-frame clones and leaves out a portion. The table records 20,000 or so clones, 93% of them present only once. The material sequenced was CD8+ T cells sorted from blood. The receptors originated from a child aged 2 to 10 with CD3G deficiency. CDR3s include the opening cysteine and the closing phenylalanine or tryptophan. The D gene is left open where the match is weak. Expanded clones are given a class, and other clones once, few, many or no size at all.

clone_size | d_call | cdr3_length | j_call | v_call | cdr3_nt | cdr3_aa
- | - | 10 | TRBJ2-7 | TRBV11-2 | TGTGCCAGCAGCTCCTACGAGCAGTACTTC | CASSSYEQYF
- | - | 14 | TRBJ2-1 | TRBV28 | TGTGCCAGCACCCCCCTACAGGGTGGGAATGAGCAGTTCTTC | CASTPLQGGNEQFF
- | TRBD2 | 14 | TRBJ2-1 | TRBV27 | TGTGCCAGCAGTCCAGCGGGAGCCTACAATGAGCAGTTCTTC | CASSPAGAYNEQFF
once | TRBD1 | 15 | TRBJ2-7 | TRBV28 | TGTGCCAGCAGTTTGACAGGGACCCTCTCCTACGAGCAGTACTTC | CASSLTGTLSYEQYF
- | TRBD1 | 14 | TRBJ1-6 | TRBV27 | TGTGCCAGCAGTTCCGGGACAGATAATTCACCCCTCCACTTT | CASSSGTDNSPLHF
- | TRBD1 | 14 | TRBJ1-2 | TRBV28 | TGTGCCAGCAGAAGACAGGGGCGGCGTAGGGGCTACACCTTC | CASRRQGRRRGYTF
- | - | 14 | TRBJ1-1 | TRBV6-1 | TGTGCCAGCAGACGGTTTTCGAATACGGGTGAAGCTTTCTTT | CASRRFSNTGEAFF
- | - | 12 | TRBJ1-4 | TRBV19 | TGTGCCAGTAGTTCTGAGGGGGAAAAACTGTTTTTT | CASSSEGEKLFF
- | - | 16 | TRBJ1-5 | TRBV28 | TGTGCCAGCAGTTCATGGCGGAGCCAGAAGGATCAGCCCCAGCATTTT | CASSSWRSQKDQPQHF
- | TRBD1 | 15 | TRBJ1-2 | TRBV4-1 | TGCGCCAGCAGCCTCACGGGACAGGGGCGGGATGGCTACACCTTC | CASSLTGQGRDGYTF
- | - | 15 | TRBJ2-2 | TRBV11-2 | TGTGCCAGCAGCTTAGGTGGGAGTTACACCGGGGAGCTGTTTTTT | CASSLGGSYTGELFF
- | - | 12 | TRBJ2-1 | TRBV7-8 | TGTGCCAGCAGCTTAGAGGACAATGAGCAGTTCTTC | CASSLEDNEQFF
once | TRBD1 | 13 | TRBJ2-1 | TRBV28 | TGTGCCAGCAGGAAATACAGGGGAAATGAGCAGTTCTTC | CASRKYRGNEQFF
- | TRBD2 | 17 | TRBJ2-3 | TRBV13 | TGTGCCAGCAGCGACGGGACTAGCGGGAGAGGGGGTAATACGCAGTATTTT | CASSDGTSGRGGNTQYF
- | - | 13 | TRBJ2-7 | TRBV14 | TGTGCCAGCAGCCGGCTTGACGGGGACGAGCAGTACTTC | CASSRLDGDEQYF
few | - | 17 | TRBJ2-2 | TRBV7-9 | TGTGCCAGCAGCTTATGGTATGGCGGAACTGCCACCGGGGAGCTGTTTTTT | CASSLWYGGTATGELFF
few | TRBD1 | 16 | TRBJ2-7 | TRBV6-5 | TGTGCCAGCAGTTTACAGGGGTGGCGGGCGGCCTACGAGCAGTACTTC | CASSLQGWRAAYEQYF
- | - | 14 | TRBJ1-5 | TRBV6-1 | TGTGCCAGCAAGGAAAGGGGGAGCAATCAGCCCCAGCATTTT | CASKERGSNQPQHF
- | - | 15 | TRBJ2-1 | TRBV28 | TGTGCCAGCAGTAAGACAGGTACATCTGGGTGGGAGCAGTTCTTC | CASSKTGTSGWEQFF
- | - | 14 | TRBJ1-6 | TRBV28 | TGTGCCAGCAGCCCAAACACAGCCTCCGGAGCCCTCCACTTT | CASSPNTASGALHF
- | - | 14 | TRBJ1-4 | TRBV28 | TGTGCCAGCAGGGATCAGGGCGATAATGAAAAACTGTTTTTT | CASRDQGDNEKLFF
- | TRBD1 | 13 | TRBJ1-2 | TRBV5-1 | TGCGCCAGCAGCGGACAGGGCCGGGAGGGCTACACCTTC | CASSGQGREGYTF
- | TRBD2 | 13 | TRBJ2-1 | TRBV28 | TGTGCCAGCCTAGAGACGGGAGGTAGTGAGCAGTTCTTC | CASLETGGSEQFF
- | TRBD2 | 23 | TRBJ2-1 | TRBV23-1 | TGCGCCAGCAGTCAACGTACAGGGGGCCTGGGACTAGCGGGAGAGCCCTCCTACAATGAGCAGTTCTTC | CASSQRTGGLGLAGEPSYNEQFF
- | - | 14 | TRBJ1-5 | TRBV6-1 | TGTGCCAGCAGGGGTAGGAATAGCAATCAGCCCCAGCATTTT | CASRGRNSNQPQHF
- | TRBD1 | 15 | TRBJ1-2 | TRBV5-5 | TGTGCCAGCAGCTTGGAAGGACAGGGGGCCTATGGCTACACCTTC | CASSLEGQGAYGYTF
- | - | 15 | TRBJ2-3 | TRBV7-6 | TGTGCCAGCAGCTTAGGACCGGGGGGCACAGATACGCAGTATTTT | CASSLGPGGTDTQYF
- | - | 14 | TRBJ2-7 | TRBV27 | TGTGCCAGCAGTCCCGGTTTGGAGTTTGGGGGGCAGTACTTC | CASSPGLEFGGQYF
- | - | 14 | TRBJ1-2 | TRBV6-1 | TGTGCCAGCAGTGAATTGGTAGGGTTCTATGGCTACACCTTC | CASSELVGFYGYTF
- | - | 14 | TRBJ1-5 | TRBV28 | TGTGCCAGCAGTCTCAGGGGTTATTTGCAGCCCCAGCATTTT | CASSLRGYLQPQHF
- | TRBD1 | 16 | TRBJ1-2 | TRBV28 | TGTGCCAGCAGTTTAGATAACGGACAGGGCGGCTATGGCTACACCTTC | CASSLDNGQGGYGYTF
- | - | 12 | TRBJ2-7 | TRBV28 | TGTGCCAGCAGTTTAGGATGGACCGAGCAGTACTTC | CASSLGWTEQYF
- | TRBD1 | 15 | TRBJ1-2 | TRBV6-1 | TGTGCCAGCAGTGAAGGGACAGGCCCTAACTATGGCTACACCTTC | CASSEGTGPNYGYTF
- | - | 12 | TRBJ2-7 | TRBV6-1 | TGTGCCAGCAGTGAAAGCTCCTACGAGCAGTACTTC | CASSESSYEQYF
- | - | 14 | TRBJ2-3 | TRBV5-5 | TGTGCCAGCAGCTTGGAAGGGGCCACAGATACGCAGTATTTT | CASSLEGATDTQYF
- | - | 14 | TRBJ1-1 | TRBV28 | TGTGCCAGCAGCTCCCCAGTCCTGAACACTGAAGCTTTCTTT | CASSSPVLNTEAFF
once | - | 15 | TRBJ1-1 | TRBV5-1 | TGCGCCAGCAGCTTGGCGGGGAACAGTATTACTGAAGCTTTCTTT | CASSLAGNSITEAFF
- | - | 14 | TRBJ2-1 | TRBV28 | TGTGCCAGCAGTTTGCGGGGGCGGGGCAATGAGCAGTTCTTC | CASSLRGRGNEQFF
- | TRBD2 | 14 | TRBJ2-1 | TRBV28 | TGTGCCAGCAGTATAAGCGGGGAGTACAATGAGCAGTTCTTC | CASSISGEYNEQFF
- | TRBD1 | 14 | TRBJ2-2 | TRBV27 | TGTGCCAGCAGTCCGGGACAGCGCACCGGGGAGCTGTTTTTT | CASSPGQRTGELFF
- | - | 13 | TRBJ1-2 | TRBV5-1 | TGCGCCAGCAGCTTGGACCCAGGCTATGGCTACACCTTC | CASSLDPGYGYTF
- | - | 16 | TRBJ2-1 | TRBV15 | TGTGCCACCAGCCGACTTACAGGGTCGAAGGGAAATGAGCAGTTCTTC | CATSRLTGSKGNEQFF
- | - | 13 | TRBJ1-1 | TRBV28 | TGTGCCAGCAGTTTGTGGGGGCGTACCGAAGCTTTCTTT | CASSLWGRTEAFF
once | - | 15 | TRBJ2-5 | TRBV4-1 | TGCGCCAGCAGCCAAGAAGGAACAGCACAAGAGACCCAGTACTTC | CASSQEGTAQETQYF
medium-sized | - | 14 | TRBJ2-1 | TRBV11-2 | TGTGCCAGCAGCTTAACAGGGTATGTCGATGAGCAGTTCTTC | CASSLTGYVDEQFF
- | TRBD1 | 16 | TRBJ2-7 | TRBV11-2 | TGTGCCAGCAGCTTAGATAGTTGGGACAGCTCCTACGAGCAGTACTTC | CASSLDSWDSSYEQYF
- | TRBD1 | 15 | TRBJ2-7 | TRBV27 | TGTGCCAGCAGTTTATCAGCGGACAGGATCTACGAGCAGTACTTC | CASSLSADRIYEQYF
- | - | 13 | TRBJ2-7 | TRBV6-1 | TGTGCCAGCAGTCCCTTGGACCCCTACGAGCAGTACTTC | CASSPLDPYEQYF
large | - | 13 | TRBJ1-5 | TRBV27 | TGTGCCAGCAGTTTATCCCCGTATCAGCCCCAGCATTTT | CASSLSPYQPQHF
- | - | 16 | TRBJ1-5 | TRBV28 | TGTGCCAGCAGTTTACCCGGGGGGCTGACGGATCAGCCCCAGCATTTT | CASSLPGGLTDQPQHF
- | - | 15 | TRBJ1-2 | TRBV28 | TGTGCCAGCAGTTTGGTAGGCGGAACTAACTATGGCTACACCTTC | CASSLVGGTNYGYTF
- | TRBD2 | 15 | TRBJ2-1 | TRBV5-1 | TGCGCCAGCCGGTCGGGACTAGCGAGTAGCAATGAGCAGTTCTTC | CASRSGLASSNEQFF
once | TRBD1 | 15 | TRBJ1-2 | TRBV28 | TGTGCCAGCAGCCGCACCGGGACAGGGTTTAATGGCTACACCTTC | CASSRTGTGFNGYTF
- | - | 14 | TRBJ1-1 | TRBV19 | TGTGCCAGTAGTATAGCTGGGCTGAACACTGAAGCTTTCTTT | CASSIAGLNTEAFF
- | TRBD1 | 15 | TRBJ2-3 | TRBV28 | TGTGCCAGCAGCAATGGGGACAGTGCCACAGATACGCAGTATTTT | CASSNGDSATDTQYF
once | TRBD1 | 14 | TRBJ2-2 | TRBV6-1 | TGTGCCAGCAGAGGAGGACAGGTCACCGGGGAGCTGTTTTTT | CASRGGQVTGELFF
- | - | 14 | TRBJ2-1 | TRBV28 | TGTGCCAGCAGGGGCACGAGCTCCTACAATGAGCAGTTCTTC | CASRGTSSYNEQFF
- | - | 15 | TRBJ2-7 | TRBV4-1 | TGCGCCAGCAGCCATGAAGTTGGGGCGTCGAGGGAGCAGTACTTC | CASSHEVGASREQYF
- | TRBD2 | 15 | TRBJ2-7 | TRBV28 | TGTGCCAGCAGTTTAACCACTAGCGGGAACTACGAGCAGTACTTC | CASSLTTSGNYEQYF
- | TRBD2 | 17 | TRBJ2-3 | TRBV13 | TGTGCCAGCAGCTCAACTGGGGCTAGCGGCATCACAGATACGCAGTATTTT | CASSSTGASGITDTQYF